The next 29 T cell receptor beta chains were all read from a single sample in a study of blood T cell repertoires in COVID-19. Sequencing used immunoSEQ multiplex PCR; TCRdb keeps in-frame clones, though not all of them. The table has 360,000 or so clones, around 90% seen once. The sequencing input was peripheral blood. Receptors were obtained from a man younger than 30 with active or convalescent COVID-19.

This rearrangement joins TRBV27 to TRBJ2-7; 12 bases line up with TRBD2. The CDR3 extends over 15 amino acids. Germline V gives CDR1 MNHEY, CDR2 SMNVEV (reference sequence). The junction had 6 bases not matched to a gene; V was cut back by 3 bases and J by 6 bases. The CDR3 DNA reads as TGTGCCAGCAGTTTGCTGCTAGCGGGAGGGGTCGAGCAGTACTTC. Its protein product is CASSLLLAGGVEQYF.

This clone was detected a few times. The chain uses TRBV4-3 and TRBJ2-7, with a weak D call TRBD1 (5 bases). The CDR3 extends over 16 amino acids. From germline, CDR1 is LGHNA and CDR2 YSLEER. Trimming removed 1 base at V and 4 bases at J, with 17 bases between. CDR3 protein: CASSQGVDTPTYEQYF. CDR3 bases: TGCGCCAGCAGCCAAGGTGTGGACACCCCGACTTACGAGCAGTACTTC.

The gene calls are TRBV10-3 and TRBJ2-7; the match to TRBD1 covers 7 bases. The germline V gene encodes CDR1 ENHRY and CDR2 SYGVKD. J lost 1 base, V lost 4 bases, and 4 bases had no gene match. This CDR3 spans 14 amino acids. The DNA of the CDR3 is TGTGCCATCAGTGTAGACAGGGATTCCTACGAGCAGTACTTC. This codes for CAISVDRDSYEQYF.

The chain uses TRBV19 and TRBJ1-1; TRBD1 matches 8 bases. Germline CDR1 and CDR2: LNHDA and SQIVND (reference sequence). V trimming: 6 bases; J trimming: 4 bases; junction bases outside the gene matches: 10. This CDR3 spans 15 amino acids. CDR3 loop: CASRRSGGAGTEAFF. CDR3 bases: TGTGCCAGTAGGCGATCAGGGGGCGCGGGCACTGAAGCTTTCTTT.

The rearrangement uses TRBV20-1 and TRBJ2-1; maybe TRBD2 (5 bases). Trimming pared 0 bases from V and 9 bases from J, leaving 6 bases between. The germline V gene has CDR1 DFQATT and CDR2 SNEGSKA (reference sequence). This CDR3 has 11 residues. CDR3 loop: CSARESGEQFF. The DNA of the CDR3 is TGCAGTGCTAGAGAGAGCGGTGAGCAGTTCTTC.

The V gene is TRBV3-1 (or the pseudogene TRBV3-2), the J gene TRBJ2-7, with 7 bases fitting TRBD1. Germline CDR1 LGHDT, CDR2 YNNKEL (reference sequence). CDR3 size: 16 residues. The V gene end was trimmed by 0 bases and the J gene end by 0 bases; junction bases not matched to a gene: 5. The DNA for the CDR3 is TGTGCCAGCAGCCAAGAGTCGACAGGGATCTCCTACGAGCAGTACTTC. Protein: CASSQESTGISYEQYF.

Here the CDR3 DNA reads TGTGCCAGCAGCCCGAGGGAATCTGGGGCCAACGTCCTGACTTTC. Its translation: CASSPRESGANVLTF. This rearrangement joins TRBV7-3 to TRBJ2-6; weak D call: TRBD2 (5 bases). Germline assignment: CDR1 SGHTA and CDR2 FQGTGA. CDR3 size: 15 residues. V was shortened by 5 bases and J by 1 base, with 9 bases between the two germline ends.

This sequence joins TRBV28 and TRBJ2-7; possible D gene TRBD1, 6 bases. Germline V CDR1 and CDR2: MDHEN, SYDVKM. The CDR3 has 14 residues. V shed 2 bases and J shed 2 bases, with 10 bases lying between them. In DNA, the CDR3 is TGTGCCAGCAGTTTACTGGGACACCCCTACGAGCAGTACTTC. Its translation is CASSLLGHPYEQYF.

Notes on this clone: One end of the junction fails to match germline, which may point to a read error. J is TRBJ2-6 and V is TRBV19, with D perhaps TRBD1 (5 bases). The CDR3 totals 15 residues. From germline, CDR1 is LNHDA and CDR2 SQIVND (reference sequence). The CDR3 sequence is CASGLLASGANVLTF. The DNA of the CDR3 is TGTGCCAGTGGCCTGTTAGCTTCTGGGGCCAACGTGCTGACTTTC.

This sequence joins TRBV27 and TRBJ2-7; 9 bases map to TRBD2. The junction had 17 bases not matched to a gene; V was cut back by 8 bases and J by 9 bases. The CDR3 is 15 residues long. Germline V lookup: CDR1 MNHEY, CDR2 SMNVEV (reference sequence). This CDR3 is CASGPSGKVLRGQYF. Here the CDR3 DNA reads TGTGCCAGCGGACCTAGCGGGAAGGTTCTACGTGGGCAGTACTTC.

The gene calls are TRBV4-1 and TRBJ1-1; no clear D gene. Deletions cut 4 bases from V and 5 bases from J, with 17 bases between. The CDR3 covers 15 residues. Germline loops: CDR1 MGHRA, CDR2 YSYEKL. CDR3 sequence reads: CASSPGWRQKTEAFF. Here the CDR3 DNA reads TGCGCCAGCAGCCCTGGATGGCGACAAAAGACTGAAGCTTTCTTT.

The chain is built from TRBV18 and TRBJ1-4; D unresolved. Between the trimmed V and J ends, which lost 4 bases and 0 bases, there was a span of 9 bases. Germline lookup yields CDR1 KGHSH and CDR2 LQKENI. The CDR3 runs 15 residues. CDR3 coding DNA: TGTGCCAGCTCACGCAGGCAGACAACTAATGAAAAACTGTTTTTT. Translation: CASSRRQTTNEKLFF.

The chain has TRBV6-2 or TRBV6-3 and TRBJ2-5; the D is unclear. In germline, CDR1 is MNHEY, CDR2 SVGEGT. With 1 base removed from V and 5 bases from J, the gap between germline ends came to 14 bases. This CDR3 contains 15 residues. The CDR3, as DNA: TGTGCCAGCAGTTACTTATCGGCCCTCGGGGAGACCCAGTACTTC. Translating it yields CASSYLSALGETQYF.

This chain links TRBV28 with TRBJ2-1, with 8 bases matching TRBD1. The CDR3 contains 17 residues. Germline CDR1 and CDR2: MDHEN and SYDVKM. V lost 7 bases, J lost 0 bases, and 11 bases stayed unmatched. The CDR3 reads CASTQPRDRSSYNEQFF. The CDR3, as DNA: TGTGCCAGCACCCAACCCCGGGACAGGAGCTCCTACAATGAGCAGTTCTTC. Full variable domain (rest looked up from reference TRBV28 and TRBJ2-1): DVKVTQSSRYLVKRTGEKVFLECVQDMDHENMFWYRQDPGLGLRLIYFSYDVKMKEKGDIPEGYSVSREKKERFSLILESASTNQTSMYLCASTQPRDRSSYNEQFFGPGTRLTVL.

CDR3 DNA sequence: TGTGCCAGCAGTTGTGGGACAGGGGTGTGTGAGCAGTTCTTC. This codes for CASSCGTGVCEQFF. The chain combines TRBV6-5 with TRBJ2-1, with 10 bases matching TRBD1. This CDR3 is built from 14 residues. V lost 4 bases, J lost 9 bases, and 6 bases stayed unmatched. Germline V CDR1 and CDR2: MNHEY, SVGAGI.

The chain uses TRBV21-1 and TRBJ2-6; TRBD1 reflects the table's D call only, with no check against the DNA. TRBV21-1 is a pseudogene. This CDR3 has 18 residues. CDR3 sequence reads: CASSKARQLPLGANVLTF. The CDR3 DNA reads TGTGCCAGCAGCAAAGCACGACAGTTACCTCTTGGGGCCAACGTCCTGACTTTC.

This chain links TRBV12-3 or TRBV12-4 with TRBJ2-3, with TRBD2 matching 11 bases. Trimming at V came to 0 bases and at J to 14 bases, leaving 1 base not matched to a gene. The CDR3 contains 12 residues. The chain's CDR3 is CASSLAGLAAYF. CDR3 sequence (DNA): TGTGCCAGCAGTTTAGCGGGACTAGCGGCGTATTTT.

The chain employs TRBV11-3 and TRBJ2-1; 7 bases match TRBD1. CDR1 and CDR2 from the germline V gene are SGHNT and YENEEA. The V segment lost 5 bases and the J segment 9 bases; nucleotides outside the gene matches: 7. The CDR3 runs to 13 residues. CDR3 amino acids: CASSKRQGTEQFF. The CDR3 coding sequence is TGTGCCAGCAGCAAACGACAGGGCACTGAGCAGTTCTTC.

V is TRBV28 and J is TRBJ1-2; 7 bases map to TRBD1. V lost 4 bases, J lost 4 bases, and 12 bases stayed unmatched. The CDR3 has 16 residues. Germline lookup yields CDR1 MDHEN and CDR2 SYDVKM. CDR3 residues: CASSYKPGGVGYGYTF. In nucleotides, the CDR3 is TGTGCCAGCAGTTACAAACCAGGGGGAGTGGGCTATGGCTACACCTTC.

The chain carries TRBV5-1 and TRBJ2-5; the D gene is possibly TRBD1 (5 bases). The CDR3 sequence is 15 residues long. The germline CDR1 and CDR2 sequences are SGHRS and YFSETQ. V lost 0 bases, J lost 4 bases, and 13 bases lay in between. CDR3 bases: TGCGCCAGCAGCTTGGCCGACAGTTTCTTAGAGACCCAGTACTTC. Its protein is CASSLADSFLETQYF.

V gene TRBV6-4 combines with J gene TRBJ2-1; a weak D match, TRBD2 (6 bases). The germline V gene has CDR1 MRHNA and CDR2 SNTAGT. With 6 bases removed from V and 0 bases from J, the gap between germline ends came to 15 bases. The CDR3 has 16 amino acids. The CDR3 spells CASRPARGYSYNEQFF. The CDR3 DNA sequence: TGTGCCAGCAGACCCGCCCGGGGGTACTCCTACAATGAGCAGTTCTTC.

The chain joins TRBV2 to TRBJ1-3, with D hard to call. V was shortened by 2 bases and J by 0 bases, with 14 bases between the two germline ends. This CDR3 comprises 17 residues. Germline V gives CDR1 SNHLY, CDR2 FYNNEI. CDR3 coding DNA: TGTGCCAGCAGTGAAAGCTCCCGCCGTGGCTCTGGAAACACCATATATTTT. It encodes CASSESSRRGSGNTIYF.

This clone was seen a single time. V gene TRBV5-1 combines with J gene TRBJ2-2; 16 bases match TRBD2. In germline, CDR1 is SGHRS, CDR2 YFSETQ. The CDR3 sequence is 17 residues long. The trim removed 5 bases at V and 4 bases at J, leaving 5 bases unmatched. CDR3 loop: CASRRGLAGGTTGELFF. CDR3 nucleotides: TGCGCCAGCAGAAGGGGACTAGCGGGGGGGACCACCGGGGAGCTGTTTTTT. Full variable domain (remainder filled in from reference TRBV5-1 and TRBJ2-2): KAGVTQTPRYLIKTRGQQVTLSCSPISGHRSVSWYQQTPGQGLQFLFEYFSETQRNKGNFPGRFSGRQFSNSRSEMNVSTLELGDSALYLCASRRGLAGGTTGELFFGEGSRLTVL.

This chain links TRBV7-9 with TRBJ1-1; the D gene is possibly TRBD1 (6 bases). Trimming shortened V by 5 bases and J by 10 bases, and 17 bases separated the two germline ends. Germline CDR1 SEHNR, CDR2 FQNEAQ (reference sequence). This CDR3 comprises 13 residues. CDR3 sequence reads: CASSPHQGGGAFF. CDR3 bases: TGTGCCAGCAGCCCCCACCAGGGAGGGGGAGCTTTCTTT.

The CDR3 DNA is TGTGCCAGCAGTGAACCGACGACAGCTCCCCACGAGCAGTACTTC. Encoded protein: CASSEPTTAPHEQYF. The chain has TRBV2 and TRBJ2-7; possible D gene TRBD1, 5 bases. Germline assignment: CDR1 SNHLY and CDR2 FYNNEI. V was cut by 2 bases and J by 5 bases, with 16 bases left in between. The length of the CDR3 is 15 residues.

The chain recombines TRBV6-2 or TRBV6-3 with TRBJ1-5; TRBD1 might be the D (5 bases). CDR1 is MNHEY and CDR2 is SVGEGT in the germline V gene. With 2 bases removed from V and 7 bases from J, the gap between germline ends came to 12 bases. The CDR3 totals 14 residues. Here the CDR3 reads CASSYIGVGQPQHF. The CDR3 nucleotides read TGTGCCAGCAGTTACATAGGGGTCGGGCAGCCCCAGCATTTT.

This rearrangement joins TRBV28 to TRBJ2-7, with TRBD1 identical over 7 bases. Germline trimming cut 2 bases from V and 4 bases from J; bases unmatched to any gene: 5. Looked up from germline, CDR1 is MDHEN and CDR2 is SYDVKM. The CDR3 covers 14 residues. The CDR3 coding sequence is TGTGCCAGCAGTTTAGAGGGACAGTCTTACGAGCAGTACTTC. Translated, it gives CASSLEGQSYEQYF. The complete variable domain, with remaining parts taken from reference TRBV28 and TRBJ2-7, reads DVKVTQSSRYLVKRTGEKVFLECVQDMDHENMFWYRQDPGLGLRLIYFSYDVKMKEKGDIPEGYSVSREKKERFSLILESASTNQTSMYLCASSLEGQSYEQYFGPGTRLTVT.

This clone was seen only a few times. V is TRBV19 and J is TRBJ2-7; 10 bases align to TRBD2. CDR3 length: 15 residues. The germline V gene encodes CDR1 LNHDA and CDR2 SQIVND (reference sequence). J gave up 2 bases and V 6 bases, and 7 bases lay outside the gene matches. The CDR3 nucleotides read TGTGCCAGTAGGATGAGCCTAGCGGGAGCCTACGAGCAGTACTTC. This codes for CASRMSLAGAYEQYF. Looking up the rest from reference TRBV19 and TRBJ2-7 gives the full variable domain: DGGITQSPKYLFRKEGQNVTLSCEQNLNHDAMYWYRQDPGQGLRLIYYSQIVNDFQKGDIAEGYSVSREKKESFPLTVTSAQKNPTAFYLCASRMSLAGAYEQYFGPGTRLTVT.

The rearrangement uses TRBV19 and TRBJ1-4, with D tentatively TRBD1 (6 bases). The CDR3 is made up of 13 amino acids. V gave up 7 bases and J gave up 8 bases, with 14 bases separating them. Germline V CDR1 and CDR2: LNHDA, SQIVND (reference sequence). CDR3 bases: TGTGCCAGTATGGACAGCCCTGGAGAAAAACTGTTTTTT. Translating it yields CASMDSPGEKLFF.